This is a list of T cell receptor beta chains from one sample in a study of PD-1 blockade in classical Hodgkin lymphoma. Here immunoSEQ multiplex PCR was the method, and the copy in TCRdb shows in-frame clones only, minus some. The sample contains over 20,000 clones, around three quarters of which appear only once. Sequenced here: peripheral blood mononuclear cells (PBMCs), sampled before the second cycle of nivolumab. The source of these receptors is a human donor with classical Hodgkin lymphoma. Both conserved end residues are part of each CDR3. D genes are given only for firm matches. Clone size is stated in some rows and not others, as once, few, many or a class when expanded.

>TRBJ2-7|NA|13|TRBV29-1|NA
TGCAGCGCTATAATACAGAACACCTACGAGCAGTACTTC
CSAIIQNTYEQYF
>TRBJ2-3|few|18|TRBV13|TRBD2
TGTGCCAGCAGCCGCCTAGCGGGAGGTAACCCTAGCACAGATACGCAGTATTTT
CASSRLAGGNPSTDTQYF
>TRBJ2-5|NA|13|TRBV6-6|NA
TGTGCCAGCAGTTACGGACAGCAAGAGACCCAGTACTTC
CASSYGQQETQYF
>TRBJ2-2|NA|13|TRBV19|NA
TGTGCCAGTAGTATTTTGTTCACCGGGGAGCTGTTTTTT
CASSILFTGELFF
>TRBJ2-1|few|12|TRBV21-1|NA
TGTGCCAGCAGCAAATCCGCTTGTGAGCAGTTCTTC
CASSKSACEQFF
>TRBJ2-2|NA|17|TRBV7-8|TRBD2
TGTGCCAGCAGCTTAGGGGGCGGCGGGAGGGGCACCGGGGAGCTGTTTTTT
CASSLGGGGRGTGELFF
>TRBJ1-6|NA|17|TRBV5-6|TRBD1
TGTGCCAGCAGCTCCGGGACAGGGGGCATTTATAATTCACCCCTCCACTTT
CASSSGTGGIYNSPLHF
>TRBJ1-6|NA|16|TRBV10-3|NA
TGTGCCATCAGTGAGTCGAGACAGATCCATAATTCACCCCTCCACTTT
CAISESRQIHNSPLHF
>TRBJ2-7|NA|17|TRBV7-2|NA
TGTGCCAGCAGCTTAGGGACTGGGGGATCGGGTTCCTACGAGCAGTACTTC
CASSLGTGGSGSYEQYF
>TRBJ1-1|NA|13|TRBV14|NA
TGTGCCAGCAGCCAAGTCGGGGGAACTGAAGCTTTCTTT
CASSQVGGTEAFF
>TRBJ2-7|NA|14|TRBV11-2|NA
TGTGCCAGCAGCTTAGTCTCAGCCAGCTACGAGCAGTACTTC
CASSLVSASYEQYF
>TRBJ1-1|NA|15|TRBV19|TRBD1
TGTGCCAGTAGGTTTCGACAGGGGCTTGGCACTGAAGCTTTCTTT
CASRFRQGLGTEAFF
>TRBJ2-2|NA|16|TRBV7-9|TRBD2
TGTGCCAGCAGCTTATCTGCGGGAGTTGGCACCGGGGAGCTGTTTTTT
CASSLSAGVGTGELFF
>TRBJ2-7|NA|15|TRBV6-5|NA
TGTGCCAGCAGATTAGCGTCCTTGAGCTCCTACGAGCAGTACTTC
CASRLASLSSYEQYF
>TRBJ2-7|NA|16|TRBV14|NA
TGTGCCAGCAGCCAAGTCCACCTACGGAGCTCCTACGAGCAGTACTTC
CASSQVHLRSSYEQYF
>TRBJ2-1|medium-sized|14|TRBV29-1|TRBD1
TGCAGCGTTGTTTATCTAACAGGGGGTCATGAGCAGTTCTTC
CSVVYLTGGHEQFF
>TRBJ2-7|NA|14|TRBV19|TRBD2
TGTGCCAGTAGTATTTCTAGCGGGGGGTACGAGCAGTACTTC
CASSISSGGYEQYF
>TRBJ1-5|few|13|TRBV6-6|NA
TGTGCCAGCAGTTACGAAAGCAATCAGCCCCAGCATTTT
CASSYESNQPQHF
>TRBJ2-1|NA|15|TRBV30|TRBD2
TGTGCCTGGAGTGTATTAGCGGGGGTCCGGGATGAGCAGTTCTTC
CAWSVLAGVRDEQFF
>TRBJ2-7|once|13|TRBV18|NA
TGTGCCAGCTCACCGTCGGGGCCCGCCGAGCAGTACTTC
CASSPSGPAEQYF
>TRBJ1-3|NA|15|TRBV6-5|NA
TGTGCCAGCAGTTATGTATCCGGACTTGGAAACACCATATATTTT
CASSYVSGLGNTIYF
>TRBJ2-2|NA|14|TRBV19|NA
TGTGCCAGTAAAAATGGGCCGGGCACCGGGGAGCTGTTTTTT
CASKNGPGTGELFF
>TRBJ2-3|NA|16|TRBV7-6|TRBD2
TGTGCCAGCGGCACGTCTAGCGGGTCTAGCACAGATACGCAGTATTTT
CASGTSSGSSTDTQYF
>TRBJ1-5|NA|14|TRBV6-5|NA
TGTGCCAGCAGTGAACGACAGGGCAATCAGCCCCAGCATTTT
CASSERQGNQPQHF
>TRBJ1-6|NA|15|TRBV4-1|NA
TGCGCCAGCAGCCAAGACAGGCGGCCCTATTCACCCCTCCACTTT
CASSQDRRPYSPLHF
>TRBJ2-7|NA|16|TRBV7-6|TRBD1
TGTGCCAGCAGCTTAGACAGAGGACAGGGCCTCGACGAGCAGTACTTC
CASSLDRGQGLDEQYF
>TRBJ2-2|NA|16|TRBV7-2|TRBD2
TGTGCCAGCAGCTTAAGGACTAGCGGGGGGCACGGGGAGCTGTTTTTT
CASSLRTSGGHGELFF
>TRBJ2-7|medium-sized|11|TRBV2|TRBD2
TGTGCCAGCAGAGCGGGGGGCGAGCAGTACTTC
CASRAGGEQYF
>TRBJ2-5|once|17|TRBV15|NA
TGTGCCACCAGCAGAGATCTGACAAGCGGGCGACCGGAGACCCAGTACTTC
CATSRDLTSGRPETQYF
>TRBJ2-6|NA|18|TRBV7-8|TRBD2
TGTGCCAGCAGCTTAGCTGGGGGGGTCGGCTCTGGGGCCAACGTCCTGACTTTC
CASSLAGGVGSGANVLTF
>TRBJ1-1|NA|13|TRBV18|TRBD1
TGTGCCAGCTCCAGGGACAGTAACACTGAAGCTTTCTTT
CASSRDSNTEAFF
>TRBJ2-1|NA|15|TRBV5-4|TRBD1
TGTGCCAGCAGCTTACGTCGGACAGGGTCGGATGAGCAGTTCTTC
CASSLRRTGSDEQFF
>TRBJ2-7|NA|14|TRBV6-1|NA
TGTGCCAGCGGGGGATGGCTGGGATCCTACGAGCAGTACTTC
CASGGWLGSYEQYF
>TRBJ2-3|NA|14|TRBV10-2|NA
TGCGCCAGCAGTCAAAGGTTAAGCACAGATACGCAGTATTTT
CASSQRLSTDTQYF
>TRBJ1-2|NA|16|TRBV27|NA
TGTGCCAGCAGTTTATCAGGGGGGCCCGGCGGCTATGGCTACACCTTC
CASSLSGGPGGYGYTF
>TRBJ2-1|medium-sized|16|TRBV19|TRBD2
TGTGCCAGTAGCCCCCTCGGGGGGAGAACCTACAATGAGCAGTTCTTC
CASSPLGGRTYNEQFF
>TRBJ1-2|NA|12|TRBV5-1|NA
TGCGCCAGCAGCTTTTATGGTAATGGCTACACCTTC
CASSFYGNGYTF
>TRBJ1-1|NA|13|TRBV19|NA
TGTGCCAGTGGCTTGACGAAGAACACTGAAGCTTTCTTT
CASGLTKNTEAFF
>TRBJ2-7|NA|13|TRBV2|TRBD2
TGTGCCAGCAGACTAGCGGGACTACGGGAGCAGTACTTC
CASRLAGLREQYF
>TRBJ1-1|few|14|TRBV7-6|TRBD1
TGTGCCAGCAGCTTAGGACAGGGTAGGACTGAAGCTTTCTTT
CASSLGQGRTEAFF
>TRBJ2-2|once|14|TRBV27|NA
TGTGCCAGCAAACAGGGTGGGAACACCGGGGAGCTGTTTTTT
CASKQGGNTGELFF
>TRBJ2-7|NA|14|TRBV6-5|NA
TGTGCCAGCAGCCTCCTGGGTCGTTTTGGCGAGCAGTACTTC
CASSLLGRFGEQYF
>TRBJ2-1|NA|14|TRBV29-1|TRBD2
TGCAGCCTAAAAGCGGGAGGGCCGGCTACTGAGCAGTTCTTC
CSLKAGGPATEQFF
>TRBJ2-7|NA|18|TRBV7-8|TRBD2
TGTGCCAGCAGCCAAGAAAGAGGGAGACTAGCGGGGCCCCCAAAGCAGTACTTC
CASSQERGRLAGPPKQYF
>TRBJ1-4|NA|16|TRBV7-9|TRBD1
TGTGCCAGCAGCCCCCGAAAGAGGACAGGGCGCGAAAAACTGTTTTTT
CASSPRKRTGREKLFF
>TRBJ1-1|NA|15|TRBV19|NA
TGTGCCAGTAGTATTAGTTTCAGGGTTGACACTGAAGCTTTCTTT
CASSISFRVDTEAFF
>TRBJ2-2|NA|16|TRBV18|TRBD1
TGTGCCAGCTCACCACTCGGGACAGCTAACACCGGGGAGCTGTTTTTT
CASSPLGTANTGELFF
>TRBJ2-1|NA|15|TRBV28|NA
TGTGCCAGCAGACCCCCTGGGAGCTCCTACAATGAGCAGTTCTTC
CASRPPGSSYNEQFF
>TRBJ2-1|NA|13|TRBV7-9|NA
TGTGCCAGCAGCTTAGGGCAGACACGTGAGCAGTTCTTC
CASSLGQTREQFF
>TRBJ2-1|NA|14|TRBV2|TRBD2
TGTGCCAGCAAGAGAGTAGCGGGAGTAGGAGAGCAGTTCTTC
CASKRVAGVGEQFF
>TRBJ2-1|NA|16|TRBV11-3|TRBD1
TGTGCCAGCAGCCCGCGACAGGGAGTGGACTACAATGAGCAGTTCTTC
CASSPRQGVDYNEQFF
>TRBJ1-2|NA|15|TRBV5-6|NA
TGTGCCAGCAGCTTGAATATGGGACAAAACTATGGCTACACCTTC
CASSLNMGQNYGYTF
>TRBJ1-2|NA|12|TRBV29-1|NA
TGCAGCGTTGCCAGGGGAGACTATGGCTACACCTTC
CSVARGDYGYTF
>TRBJ2-2|NA|16|TRBV9|NA
TGTGCCAGCAGCGTAGCGGCAGGGTCGAGCACCGGGGAGCTGTTTTTT
CASSVAAGSSTGELFF
>TRBJ1-2|NA|14|TRBV19|NA
TGTGCCAGTAGTAAACAGGGCTTCGACTATGGCTACACCTTC
CASSKQGFDYGYTF
>TRBJ2-5|NA|16|TRBV10-1|NA
TGCGCCAGGGGCAGGGACGGTTCTATCCGTGGAGAGACCCAGTACTTC
CARGRDGSIRGETQYF
>TRBJ2-1|few|15|TRBV5-1|NA
TGCGCCAGCAGCTTGGTAGTCAGTGGGTACAATGAGCAGTTCTTC
CASSLVVSGYNEQFF